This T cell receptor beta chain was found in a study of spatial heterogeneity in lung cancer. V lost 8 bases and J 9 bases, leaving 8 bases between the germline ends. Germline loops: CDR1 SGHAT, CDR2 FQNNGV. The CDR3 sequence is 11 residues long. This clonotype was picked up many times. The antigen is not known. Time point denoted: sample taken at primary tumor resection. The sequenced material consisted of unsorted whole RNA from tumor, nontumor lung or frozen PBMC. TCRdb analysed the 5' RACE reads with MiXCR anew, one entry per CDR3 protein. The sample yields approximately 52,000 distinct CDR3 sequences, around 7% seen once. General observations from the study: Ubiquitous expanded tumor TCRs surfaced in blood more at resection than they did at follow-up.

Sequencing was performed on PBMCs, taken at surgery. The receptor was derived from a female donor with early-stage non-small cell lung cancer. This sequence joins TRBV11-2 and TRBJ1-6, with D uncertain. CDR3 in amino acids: CASGEGSPLHF. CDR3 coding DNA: TGTGCCAGCGGGGAGGGTTCACCCCTCCACTTT.